This section outlines one T cell receptor (beta chain) sequence together with its context. This record comes from a study of T cell changes during pregnancy in multiple sclerosis. Sequenced by immunoSEQ multiplex PCR; TCRdb stores in-frame clones only, minus some. The sample consists of tens of thousands of clones, about 93% of them appearing once. Germline V gives CDR1 SGHRS, CDR2 YFSETQ. CDR3 length: 16 residues. V dropped 0 bases and J dropped 5 bases, with 15 bases sitting between them. Sequenced here: peripheral blood, sampled in the first trimester of pregnancy. The V call is TRBV5-1, the J call TRBJ2-1, with a weak D call TRBD2 (6 bases). This TCR was recovered from a female donor with multiple sclerosis, enrolled in a pregnancy study. CDR3 loop: CASSLVSRDFHNEQFF. The CDR3 DNA follows: TGCGCCAGCAGCTTGGTGAGTCGGGACTTCCACAATGAGCAGTTCTTC. The entire variable domain, with the rest obtained from reference TRBV5-1 and TRBJ2-1, is as follows: KAGVTQTPRYLIKTRGQQVTLSCSPISGHRSVSWYQQTPGQGLQFLFEYFSETQRNKGNFPGRFSGRQFSNSRSEMNVSTLELGDSALYLCASSLVSRDFHNEQFFGPGTRLTVL.